The 5 T cell receptor beta chains below were found in one sample sequenced in a study of T cell responses to AZD1222 COVID-19 vaccine. The data were produced by immunoSEQ multiplex PCR, yet TCRdb's version contains in-frame clones alone and is incomplete. The sample consists of about 85,000 clones, about 87% of them appearing once. The specimen was peripheral blood, collected on day 0 of AZD1222 vaccination. The receptors were gathered from an adult in good health.

This chain's CDR3 is CATSRDRPPFNTEAFF. The CDR3 DNA sequence: TGTGCCACCAGCAGAGATCGGCCACCTTTTAACACTGAAGCTTTCTTT. The genes are TRBV15 and TRBJ1-1; D is ambiguous. This CDR3 has 16 residues. Germline V gene sequence: CDR1 LNHNV, CDR2 YYDKDF (reference sequence). The germline V and J ends were trimmed by 0 bases and 2 bases, with 13 bases remaining between them.

The chain combines TRBV4-1 with TRBJ2-4; a possible D gene is TRBD2 (6 bases). Germline values: CDR1 MGHRA, CDR2 YSYEKL. V was shortened by 0 bases and J by 5 bases, with 26 bases between the two germline ends. This CDR3 is built from 20 residues. CDR3 protein: CASSQEAGGAGWGLENIQYF. CDR3 coding DNA: TGCGCCAGCAGCCAAGAGGCCGGAGGGGCAGGTTGGGGGTTGGAAAACATTCAGTACTTC.

The rearrangement links TRBV7-9 to TRBJ2-1; 13 nucleotides align to TRBD2. In germline, CDR1 is SEHNR, CDR2 FQNEAQ (reference sequence). V shed 5 bases, J shed 8 bases, and the junction held 18 bases outside the gene matches. The CDR3 has 19 residues. The CDR3 region is CASSLRQGTSGIGFHEQFF. The CDR3 region has the DNA TGTGCCAGCAGCCTACGACAGGGGACTAGCGGGATTGGGTTCCATGAGCAGTTCTTC.

The count of this clone is one. The genes are TRBV7-9 and TRBJ2-7; D possibly corresponds to TRBD2 (6 bases). The CDR3 has 14 residues. The germline V and J ends were trimmed by 5 bases and 4 bases, with 15 bases remaining between them. Germline values: CDR1 SEHNR, CDR2 FQNEAQ (reference sequence). The chain's CDR3 is CASSVSGGLYEQYF. In DNA form, the CDR3 reads TGTGCCAGCAGCGTTAGCGGAGGTCTATACGAGCAGTACTTC.

V is TRBV6-5 and J is TRBJ2-3; D might be TRBD1 (5 bases). Per germline, CDR1 MNHEY and CDR2 SVGAGI. This CDR3 has 15 amino acids. V was pared by 6 bases and J by 3 bases, with 16 bases between. This CDR3 is CASSRTYLGTDTQYF. Written as DNA, the CDR3 is TGTGCCAGCAGCCGGACATACCTGGGGACAGATACGCAGTATTTT.